This TCR beta chain was obtained from a study of identical twins. Study-level findings and limits: Without tracking the same donors, conclusions rested on cross-sectional statistical analysis. Insertions were reduced in abundant cord blood beta clonotypes but not in memory repertoires. The models systematically underestimated how much out-of-frame TCR alpha was shared in monozygotic twins.

In regard to this clonotype: Its antigen is unknown.

Germline V gene sequence: CDR1 SGHRS, CDR2 YFSETQ. Trimming left V 5 bases short and J 0 bases short, with 8 bases between. The CDR3 is 14 amino acids. Template switching supplied a universal primer site; unique molecular identifiers were carried on the cDNA. Via MiXCR, TCRdb re-called the 5' RACE reads, giving one row per CDR3 protein. The sample contains some 710,000 distinct CDR3 sequences, less than 7% of which appear only once. What was sequenced was naive T cells sorted from blood. The rearrangement joins TRBV5-1 to TRBJ2-2, with D uncertain. The receptor was derived from a man younger than 35 in good health. In nucleotides, the CDR3 is TGCGCCAGCAGAGGCCAGACGAACACCGGGGAGCTGTTTTTT. It encodes CASRGQTNTGELFF.